The entry that follows covers one TCR beta chain sequence. The antigen remains unidentified. Germline V gene sequence: CDR1 SNHLY, CDR2 FYNNEI. The V end lost 1 base, the J end lost 3 bases, and 3 bases lay between the germline ends. This CDR3 is built from 13 residues. Antigen-specific CD4+ T cell clonotypes were called by their expansion after viral peptide-pool culture in ViraFEST. Isolation of CD4+ T cells took place after more than 9 days of culture. This record comes from a study of vaccination effects on CD4 cells after COVID-19. Study outcomes and limitations: Convalescent patients numbered few in the study; early post-infection timepoints were missing entirely.

Clones were read by immunoSEQ multiplex PCR, and TCRdb kept only the in-frame ones, dropping some. The profile covers about 54,000 clones, with roughly 76% appearing a single time and about 2.4% taken by the ten largest. This chain connects TRBV2 to TRBJ2-2; D gene uncertain. This receptor was taken from a human donor who received a COVID-19 vaccine. The source was CD4+ T cells from PBMCs cultured with HCoV-229E spike peptides, collected before COVID-19 vaccination. The CDR3: CASSEEDTGELFF. The CDR3 DNA is TGTGCCAGCAGTGAAGAGGACACCGGGGAGCTGTTTTTT.